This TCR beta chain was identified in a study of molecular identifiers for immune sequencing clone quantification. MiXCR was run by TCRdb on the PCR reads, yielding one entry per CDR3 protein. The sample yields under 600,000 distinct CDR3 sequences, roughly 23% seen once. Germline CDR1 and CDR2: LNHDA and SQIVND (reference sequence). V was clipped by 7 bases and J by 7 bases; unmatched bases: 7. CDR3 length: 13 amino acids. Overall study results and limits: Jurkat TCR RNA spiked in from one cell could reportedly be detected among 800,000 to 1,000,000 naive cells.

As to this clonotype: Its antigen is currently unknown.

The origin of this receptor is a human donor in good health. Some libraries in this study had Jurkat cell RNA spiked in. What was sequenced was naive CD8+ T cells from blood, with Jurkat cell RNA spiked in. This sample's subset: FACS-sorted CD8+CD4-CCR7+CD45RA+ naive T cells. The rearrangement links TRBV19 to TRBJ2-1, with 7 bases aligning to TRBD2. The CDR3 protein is CASTKGLPNEQFF. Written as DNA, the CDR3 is TGTGCCAGTACCAAGGGACTACCGAATGAGCAGTTCTTC. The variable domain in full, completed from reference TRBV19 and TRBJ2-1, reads DGGITQSPKYLFRKEGQNVTLSCEQNLNHDAMYWYRQDPGQGLRLIYYSQIVNDFQKGDIAEGYSVSREKKESFPLTVTSAQKNPTAFYLCASTKGLPNEQFFGPGTRLTVL.